A single sample gave rise to the 29 T cell receptor beta chains below, sequenced in a study of blood T cell repertoires in COVID-19. Clones were sequenced by immunoSEQ multiplex PCR, and TCRdb holds only the in-frame ones, with some missing. Of some 70,000 clones listed, 81% are singletons. The sample was peripheral blood. The receptors were sampled from a woman in her 70s with acute or convalescent COVID-19.

This clone was found a few times. The chain is built from TRBV2 and TRBJ1-6; 7 nucleotides match TRBD1. V gave up 2 bases and J gave up 9 bases; unmatched junction bases: 13. The CDR3 has 17 amino acids. Germline V gene data show CDR1 as SNHLY and CDR2 as FYNNEI. DNA for the CDR3: TGTGCCAGCAGTGAATCCGACAGGGAGGAAATCGGTTCACCCCTCCACTTT. Its protein product is CASSESDREEIGSPLHF.

The chain joins TRBV19 to TRBJ1-2, with 9 bases matching TRBD1. V lost 4 bases and J lost 3; bases outside the gene matches: 3. The CDR3 sequence is 14 residues long. Germline values: CDR1 LNHDA, CDR2 SQIVND (reference sequence). The CDR3 bases are TGTGCCAGTAGTAAGGGACAGGGAGACTATGGCTACACCTTC. This sequence encodes CASSKGQGDYGYTF.

The chain joins TRBV30 to TRBJ2-3; D might be TRBD1 (6 bases). Germline CDR1 reads GTSNPN; CDR2 reads SVGIG (reference sequence). V lost 0 bases and J lost 4, with 14 bases in between. The CDR3 is made up of 15 amino acids. The DNA of the CDR3 is TGTGCCTGGAGTGTACAGGGACGTCTTGCAGATACGCAGTATTTT. Encoded protein: CAWSVQGRLADTQYF. The full variable domain, rest sourced from reference TRBV30 and TRBJ2-3, is SQTIHQWPATLVQPVGSPLSLECTVEGTSNPNLYWYRQAAGRGLQLLFYSVGIGQISSEVPQNLSASRPQDRQFILSSKKLLLSDSGFYLCAWSVQGRLADTQYFGPGTRLTVL.

This clone was seen a few times. The chain joins TRBV12-3 or TRBV12-4 to TRBJ2-1; D may be TRBD1 (5 bases). The length of the CDR3 is 13 residues. V lost 6 bases and J 6 bases, leaving 12 bases between the germline ends. The CDR3 coding sequence is TGTGCCAGCAGGGGGCAGGAGTTCAATGAGCAGTTCTTC. This gives the protein CASRGQEFNEQFF.

The chain is built from TRBV7-2 and TRBJ1-3; D is perhaps TRBD1 (5 bases). The ends were cut back, 1 base at V and 0 bases at J, with 10 bases in the middle. The V gene's germline CDR1 is SGHTA and CDR2 FQGNSA. The CDR3 spans 16 residues. CDR3 amino acids: CASSLGQTNSGNTIYF. The CDR3 nucleotides are TGTGCCAGCAGCTTAGGACAGACCAACTCTGGAAACACCATATATTTT.

This clone has a count of ten or more. The chain couples TRBV7-8 to TRBJ1-2; a weak D match, TRBD1 (6 bases). Per the germline V gene, CDR1 is SGHVS and CDR2 is FQNEAQ. The CDR3 is made up of 15 amino acids. V was trimmed by 2 bases and J by 0 bases, leaving 10 bases between them. The DNA for the CDR3 is TGTGCCAGCAGCTTATTGGCAGGGGCTAACTATGGCTACACCTTC. Its protein product is CASSLLAGANYGYTF.

The chain is built from TRBV18 and TRBJ1-2; D perhaps matches TRBD1 (5 bases). The V end lost 1 base, the J end lost 2 bases, and 5 bases lay between the germline ends. Germline CDR1 is KGHSH and CDR2 is LQKENI. This CDR3 is 13 amino acids long. The CDR3 nucleotides read TGTGCCAGCTCACCACAGGGGAACTATGGCTACACCTTC. Encoded protein: CASSPQGNYGYTF.

This clone showed up just a few times. The gene calls are TRBV23-1 and TRBJ2-7; D unclear. TRBV23-1 is an open reading frame, and its role is uncertain. The CDR3 is made up of 17 amino acids. The germline V and J ends were trimmed by 3 bases and 9 bases, with 27 bases remaining between them. For the CDR3, the DNA is TGCGCCAGCAGTCATCACCCATCACGGGTCTCCTCCCTAACGCAGTACTTC. Amino acid sequence: CASSHHPSRVSSLTQYF.

The V gene is TRBV25-1, the J gene TRBJ1-1; 8 bases map to TRBD1. Germline V gene data show CDR1 as MGHDK and CDR2 as SYGVNS. The V segment lost 5 bases and the J segment 2 bases; nucleotides outside the gene matches: 4. The CDR3 runs 14 residues. CDR3 region: CASSSDRGNTEAFF. The CDR3 coding sequence is TGTGCCAGCAGTAGTGACAGGGGTAACACTGAAGCTTTCTTT. Filled out from reference TRBV25-1 and TRBJ1-1, the complete variable domain reads EADIYQTPRYLVIGTGKKITLECSQTMGHDKMYWYQQDPGMELHLIHYSYGVNSTEKGDLSSESTVSRIRTEHFPLTLESARPSHTSQYLCASSSDRGNTEAFFGQGTRLTVV.

The rearrangement uses TRBV7-9 and TRBJ2-5; D possibly corresponds to TRBD1 (6 bases). CDR3 length: 15 amino acids. CDR1 is SEHNR and CDR2 is FQNEAQ in the germline V gene (reference sequence). The germline V and J ends were trimmed by 1 base and 2 bases, with 11 bases remaining between them. The CDR3 bases are TGTGCCAGCAGCTTAGTTGAACAGGGTCAAGAGACCCAGTACTTC. Its protein is CASSLVEQGQETQYF.

This clone was seen only a few times. This chain connects TRBV27 to TRBJ1-1; TRBD1 aligns across 9 bases. The CDR3 runs to 16 residues. CDR1 is MNHEY and CDR2 is SMNVEV in the germline V gene (reference sequence). V lost 3 bases to trimming and J lost 4 bases; unmatched junction nucleotides: 9. In DNA, the CDR3 is TGTGCCAGCAGTTTTAACAGGGGGCTCGATGGCACTGAAGCTTTCTTT. Protein sequence: CASSFNRGLDGTEAFF.

The chain uses TRBV5-1 and TRBJ2-3; 14 positions match TRBD2. Germline CDR1 is SGHRS and CDR2 is YFSETQ. The CDR3 is made up of 16 amino acids. Losses at the gene ends were 1 base for V and 3 bases for J; bases not matched to a gene: 1. The chain's CDR3 is CASSLWTSGGTDTQYF. CDR3 DNA sequence: TGCGCCAGCAGCTTGTGGACTAGCGGGGGGACAGATACGCAGTATTTT.

The chain combines TRBV19 with TRBJ2-3; weak D call: TRBD2 (5 bases). The CDR3 length is 15 residues. The germline V gene has CDR1 LNHDA and CDR2 SQIVND (reference sequence). V was shortened by 0 bases and J by 1 base, with 8 bases between the two germline ends. CDR3 nucleotides: TGTGCCAGTAGTATAGAAGCGCGGGGCACAGATACGCAGTATTTT. It encodes CASSIEARGTDTQYF.

V usage is TRBV6-1 and J usage is TRBJ1-5; TRBD1 matches at 7 bases. V dropped 3 bases and J dropped 7; count of bases not matched to a gene: 12. Germline values: CDR1 MNHNS, CDR2 SASEGT. The CDR3 has 16 residues. CDR3 bases: TGTGCCAGCAGTGACCTTGGACAGGCCGCGGGGCAGCCCCAGCATTTT. It specifies CASSDLGQAAGQPQHF.

V gene TRBV10-3 combines with J gene TRBJ2-3; no reliable D call. Germline lookup yields CDR1 ENHRY and CDR2 SYGVKD. The CDR3 has 13 residues. Trimming left V 5 bases short and J 3 bases short, with 9 bases between. The CDR3 loop is CAISYDGTDTQYF. CDR3 nucleotides: TGTGCCATCAGTTATGACGGGACAGATACGCAGTATTTT.

This clone was seen only a few times. J is TRBJ2-7 and V is TRBV9; 14 positions match TRBD2. V was clipped by 3 bases and J by 4 bases; unmatched bases: 6. Germline values: CDR1 SGDLS, CDR2 YYNGEE. The CDR3 has 16 amino acids. The CDR3 bases are TGTGCCAGCAGCGCCACCGGGACTAGCGGGAGTTACGAGCAGTACTTC. Amino acids: CASSATGTSGSYEQYF.

The rearrangement uses TRBV13 and TRBJ2-6; 12 bases map to TRBD1. CDR3 length: 17 amino acids. The V and J ends lost 5 bases and 4 bases, in that order; junction bases with no gene match: 6. CDR1 PRHDT and CDR2 FYEKMQ come from the germline V gene (reference sequence). The CDR3 spells CASSRDRGLEGANVLTF. CDR3 in DNA: TGTGCCAGCAGCCGGGACAGGGGGCTGGAAGGGGCCAACGTCCTGACTTTC.

This chain connects TRBV29-1 to TRBJ1-2; D uncertain. The germline gives CDR1 SQVTM, CDR2 ANQGSEA. V lost 5 bases, J lost 5 bases, and 18 bases lay in between. The CDR3 is 14 residues long. The CDR3, as DNA: TGCAGCGTTTCTAGTACGGGTTCCTTGTATGGCTACACCTTC. This translates into CSVSSTGSLYGYTF.

This sequence joins TRBV5-1 and TRBJ2-7; TRBD2 matches at 10 bases. V lost 1 base and J lost 2; bases outside the gene matches: 9. The CDR3 has 17 amino acids. CDR1 and CDR2 (germline): SGHRS, YFSETQ. The CDR3 here is CASSLSASGSLTYEQYF. CDR3 DNA sequence: TGCGCCAGCAGCTTGTCGGCTAGCGGGAGCCTTACCTACGAGCAGTACTTC.

This chain links TRBV7-9 with TRBJ2-2; tentative D call: TRBD1 (6 bases). Germline lookup yields CDR1 SEHNR and CDR2 FQNEAQ (reference sequence). The CDR3 is made up of 14 amino acids. The V gene lost 1 base and the J gene lost 6 bases, with 9 bases spanning the gap. CDR3 sequence reads: CASSLGQAAGELFF. CDR3 nucleotide sequence: TGTGCCAGCAGCTTAGGACAGGCCGCCGGGGAGCTGTTTTTT.

This chain connects TRBV9 to TRBJ2-2; D may be TRBD1 (6 bases). Trimming took off 5 bases at V and 5 bases at J, with 7 bases between the two ends. This CDR3 is built from 12 residues. The V gene's germline CDR1 is SGDLS and CDR2 YYNGEE. CDR3 residues: CASRRGTGELFF. CDR3 nucleotide sequence: TGTGCCAGCAGGAGGGGGACCGGGGAGCTGTTTTTT.

The gene calls are TRBV6-5 and TRBJ2-7; D might be TRBD2 (5 bases). In germline, CDR1 is MNHEY, CDR2 SVGAGI. V lost 5 bases to trimming and J lost 3 bases, with 14 bases between them. The CDR3 spans 14 residues. CDR3 in amino acids: CASSHPSLVYEQYF. The CDR3 region has the DNA TGTGCCAGCAGTCATCCTAGCTTAGTCTACGAGCAGTACTTC.

Written as DNA, the CDR3 is TGTGCCAGTAGTAAGGGACAGGGGCCCGGGGAGCTGTTTTTT. It translates to CASSKGQGPGELFF. V gene TRBV19 combines with J gene TRBJ2-2; 10 bases are a match to TRBD1. V was clipped by 4 bases and J by 6 bases; unmatched bases: 2. CDR3 size: 14 residues. Germline V gene lookup returns CDR1 LNHDA and CDR2 SQIVND (reference sequence).

The chain employs TRBV19 and TRBJ1-3; possible D gene TRBD1, 5 bases. The CDR3 is made up of 17 amino acids. V lost 9 bases to trimming and J lost 0 bases, with 21 bases between them. Germline loops: CDR1 LNHDA, CDR2 SQIVND (reference sequence). The DNA for the CDR3 is TGTGCCAGCCGTATCGGGGGGACGTTAAGCTCTGGAAACACCATATATTTT. Its translation is CASRIGGTLSSGNTIYF.

The chain is built from TRBV19 and TRBJ2-7; possibly TRBD1 for D (6 bases). Germline V CDR1 and CDR2: LNHDA, SQIVND (reference sequence). V lost 6 bases and J 4 bases, leaving 16 bases between the germline ends. The CDR3 runs to 14 residues. The CDR3 region is CASSPKGTYYEQYF. In nucleotides, the CDR3 is TGTGCCAGTAGCCCGAAGGGGACATATTACGAGCAGTACTTC.

Only a few counts were recorded for this clone. The rearrangement links TRBV3-1 (or the pseudogene TRBV3-2) to TRBJ1-6; D is unclear. The CDR3 is 14 amino acids. V gave up 0 bases and J gave up 7 bases, with 7 bases separating them. Germline V gene data show CDR1 as LGHDT and CDR2 as YNNKEL (reference sequence). The CDR3 reads CASSQDTVNSPLHF. The CDR3 DNA reads as TGTGCCAGCAGCCAAGACACAGTAAATTCACCCCTCCACTTT.

The CDR3 DNA is TGTGCCGCGGGTCCGGACGAAGGCGGAAACACCATATATTTT. This translates into CAAGPDEGGNTIYF. This sequence joins TRBV6-5 and TRBJ1-3; D is uncertain. The CDR3 spans 14 residues. The germline V and J ends were trimmed by 11 bases and 4 bases, with 18 bases remaining between them. The germline V gene encodes CDR1 MNHEY and CDR2 SVGAGI.

CDR3 amino acids: CASLRRPGQGEAFF. For the CDR3, the DNA is TGTGCCAGCTTAAGACGACCGGGACAGGGCGAAGCTTTCTTT. This chain joins TRBV2 and TRBJ1-1; 9 bases agree with TRBD1. V was pared by 8 bases and J by 8 bases, with 12 bases of the junction left unmatched. The CDR3 is 14 amino acids. CDR1 and CDR2 (germline): SNHLY, FYNNEI.

The chain's CDR3 is CAWSRDRKIYGYTF. The CDR3 DNA sequence: TGTGCCTGGAGTCGGGACAGGAAGATCTATGGCTACACCTTC. This chain uses TRBV30 with TRBJ1-2; 8 nucleotides agree with TRBD1. This CDR3 is built from 14 residues. CDR1 and CDR2 (germline): GTSNPN, SVGIG (reference sequence). Losses at the gene ends were 2 bases for V and 4 bases for J; bases not matched to a gene: 6.